The entry below describes one T cell receptor beta chain. What it binds is not known. CDR1 is LGHDT and CDR2 is YNNKEL in the germline V gene (reference sequence). This CDR3 is 15 amino acids long. The V gene lost 4 bases and the J gene lost 5 bases, with 17 bases spanning the gap. Combining a sample-barcoded 5' primer with a J-beta primer mix, a second PCR ran for about 6 to 12 cycles. TCRdb fed the 5' RACE reads into MiXCR, producing one record per CDR3 protein. The profile shows 800,000 to 1,000,000 distinct CDR3 sequences, around 48% of them singletons. This sample stems from a study of blood T cells in healthy people across ages. Findings of the study overall: Unsorted PBMCs blocked a conclusive comparison of naive and antigen-experienced cells.

This TCR was sampled from a man aged 30-40 years in good health. Material for sequencing was blood. The rearrangement links TRBV3-1 to TRBJ1-2, with a tentative D call TRBD1 (6 bases). The CDR3 protein is CASSLSGTTLYGYTF. Here the CDR3 DNA reads TGTGCCAGCAGCCTTTCCGGGACAACACTTTATGGCTACACCTTC.